A selection of T cell receptor beta chains follows, all from one sample in a study of cytomegalovirus exposure and HLA in healthy donors. Clones were sequenced by immunoSEQ multiplex PCR, and TCRdb holds only the in-frame ones, with some missing. The data hold around 250,000 clones, with 81% observed a single time. Specimen: PBMCs. These receptors were obtained from a woman in her fifties or sixties in good health and CMV-seropositive. Each CDR3 is given with its conserved first and last residue. The order of the fields is clone size, D gene, V gene, J gene, CDR3 DNA, CDR3 protein. A D gene is named only where the DNA matches it firmly. The size field is filled for only some rows; it gives once, few, many or a size class.

clone_size: NA
d_call: NA
v_call: TRBV6-1
j_call: TRBJ2-3
cdr3_nt: TGTGCCAGCACCCTAATGGAGGGGGCGAAAGATACGCAGTATTTT
cdr3_aa: CASTLMEGAKDTQYF

clone_size: NA
d_call: NA
v_call: TRBV5-1
j_call: TRBJ2-1
cdr3_nt: TGCGCCAGCAGCTCCTTATATAGAATAGGAGGAAATGAGCAGTTCTTC
cdr3_aa: CASSSLYRIGGNEQFF

clone_size: NA
d_call: TRBD1
v_call: TRBV6-5
j_call: TRBJ1-2
cdr3_nt: TGTGCCAGCAGTTACTCATGGGACAGGGGAGGCTACACCTTC
cdr3_aa: CASSYSWDRGGYTF

clone_size: NA
d_call: NA
v_call: TRBV5-4
j_call: TRBJ1-6
cdr3_nt: TGTGCCAGCAGCTTGCAACAGGGTGATAATTCACCCCTCCACTTT
cdr3_aa: CASSLQQGDNSPLHF

clone_size: once
d_call: TRBD2
v_call: TRBV18
j_call: TRBJ2-1
cdr3_nt: TGTGCCAGCTCACTCTCGACTAGCGGGAGGTCGTTGGATGAGCAGTTCTTC
cdr3_aa: CASSLSTSGRSLDEQFF

clone_size: few
d_call: NA
v_call: TRBV7-9
j_call: TRBJ2-7
cdr3_nt: TGTGCCAGCAGCTTAGAAACAGTCTCACCCTACGAGCAGTACTTC
cdr3_aa: CASSLETVSPYEQYF

clone_size: NA
d_call: NA
v_call: TRBV5-4
j_call: TRBJ1-2
cdr3_nt: TGTGCCAGCAGCCTTGGGGCCGTTAACTATGGCTACACCTTC
cdr3_aa: CASSLGAVNYGYTF

clone_size: once
d_call: NA
v_call: TRBV7-6
j_call: TRBJ2-5
cdr3_nt: TGTGCCAGCAGCTTAATAGGGACTTCTCAAGAGACCCAGTACTTC
cdr3_aa: CASSLIGTSQETQYF

clone_size: NA
d_call: NA
v_call: TRBV28
j_call: TRBJ2-7
cdr3_nt: TGTGCCAGCAGTTTTTCACCGGGCGAGCAGTACTTC
cdr3_aa: CASSFSPGEQYF

clone_size: NA
d_call: NA
v_call: TRBV28
j_call: TRBJ2-7
cdr3_nt: TGTGCCAGCAGTTTGGCCCGGAGCTCCTACGAGCAGTACTTC
cdr3_aa: CASSLARSSYEQYF

clone_size: NA
d_call: TRBD1
v_call: TRBV5-1
j_call: TRBJ1-5
cdr3_nt: TGCGCCAGCAGCCCAGGGACAGGGGTGAATCAGCCCCAGCATTTT
cdr3_aa: CASSPGTGVNQPQHF

clone_size: few
d_call: NA
v_call: TRBV19
j_call: TRBJ1-1
cdr3_nt: TGTGCCAGTAGTATGGGCAGGGTGAACACTGAAGCTTTCTTT
cdr3_aa: CASSMGRVNTEAFF

clone_size: NA
d_call: NA
v_call: TRBV10-1
j_call: TRBJ2-7
cdr3_nt: TGCGCCAGCTCGGGAACAAGAACAGGGTACGAGCAGTACTTC
cdr3_aa: CASSGTRTGYEQYF

clone_size: NA
d_call: TRBD1
v_call: TRBV5-1
j_call: TRBJ2-5
cdr3_nt: TGCGCCAGCACGCCGGACAGGGTCCAAGAGACCCAGTACTTC
cdr3_aa: CASTPDRVQETQYF

clone_size: NA
d_call: NA
v_call: TRBV2
j_call: TRBJ2-3
cdr3_nt: TGTGCCAGCAGTGGACTGTCTAGCACAGATACGCAGTATTTT
cdr3_aa: CASSGLSSTDTQYF

clone_size: NA
d_call: TRBD2
v_call: TRBV30
j_call: TRBJ2-1
cdr3_nt: TGTGCCTGGAGGACTAGCGGGATTGTAAATGAGCAGTTCTTC
cdr3_aa: CAWRTSGIVNEQFF

clone_size: NA
d_call: NA
v_call: TRBV5-1
j_call: TRBJ2-3
cdr3_nt: TGCGCCAGCAACTCACTCACCAGGGCGGATACGCAGTATTTT
cdr3_aa: CASNSLTRADTQYF

clone_size: NA
d_call: NA
v_call: TRBV30
j_call: TRBJ2-3
cdr3_nt: TGTGCCTGGTCAAAGGGACTCCGCACAGATACGCAGTATTTT
cdr3_aa: CAWSKGLRTDTQYF

clone_size: NA
d_call: TRBD1
v_call: TRBV28
j_call: TRBJ1-2
cdr3_nt: TGTGCCAGCAGTAGCTCGACAGGGTATAATTATGGCTACACCTTC
cdr3_aa: CASSSSTGYNYGYTF

clone_size: NA
d_call: TRBD2
v_call: TRBV28
j_call: TRBJ2-2
cdr3_nt: TGTGCCAGCAGCCCCGGGACTAGCAAGGCCGGGGAGCTGTTTTTT
cdr3_aa: CASSPGTSKAGELFF

clone_size: NA
d_call: NA
v_call: TRBV5-5
j_call: TRBJ1-5
cdr3_nt: TGTGCCAGCAGCTTGGGACAGATTGTGGGTAATCAGCCCCAGCATTTT
cdr3_aa: CASSLGQIVGNQPQHF

clone_size: NA
d_call: NA
v_call: TRBV28
j_call: TRBJ2-7
cdr3_nt: TGTGCCAGCAGTCCCAAAAGCGGGTGGAGCTCCTACGAGCAGTACTTC
cdr3_aa: CASSPKSGWSSYEQYF

clone_size: few
d_call: NA
v_call: TRBV6-5
j_call: TRBJ2-7
cdr3_nt: TGTGCCAGCAGTGCGGGCAGGTCCTACGAGCAGTACTTC
cdr3_aa: CASSAGRSYEQYF

clone_size: few
d_call: NA
v_call: TRBV4-1
j_call: TRBJ2-7
cdr3_nt: TGCGCCAGCAGCCAGGGACTCGCCTACGAGCAGTACTTC
cdr3_aa: CASSQGLAYEQYF

clone_size: NA
d_call: NA
v_call: TRBV10-1
j_call: TRBJ2-7
cdr3_nt: TGCGCCAGCAGTGGTGGGGACTGGCTGCAGTACTTC
cdr3_aa: CASSGGDWLQYF